This T cell receptor beta chain was recorded in a study of siplizumab effects on memory and regulatory T cells. Broader study findings: Apparently more diverse than memory cells, naive T cells also seemed major alloresponse contributors. No assignable naive or memory phenotype existed for roughly 75-96% of proliferating CD4+ or CD8+ clones. Siplizumab significantly reduced alloreactive sequences traceable to unstimulated CD4+ memory cells.

Assay used: immunoSEQ multiplex PCR; TCRdb lists only in-frame clones, some missing. This sample has around 61,000 clones; 95% to 98% occur once, and the top ten carry around 0.99%. With regard to this clone: Its antigen is unknown.

Germline V CDR1 and CDR2: GTSNPN, SVGIG (reference sequence). The CDR3 has 14 amino acids. Trimming at V came to 2 bases and at J to 1 base, leaving 0 bases not matched to a gene. Unstimulated subsets comprising naive, memory, effector memory and TEMRA cells were sequenced in three donor pairs. Sequencing used naive CD8+ T cells sorted from blood. The sequence was collected from a human donor in good health. The rearrangement links TRBV30 to TRBJ2-3, with TRBD2 matching 10 bases. The CDR3 protein is CAWSLAGGTDTQYF. The CDR3 coding sequence is TGTGCCTGGAGTCTAGCGGGGGGCACAGATACGCAGTATTTT.